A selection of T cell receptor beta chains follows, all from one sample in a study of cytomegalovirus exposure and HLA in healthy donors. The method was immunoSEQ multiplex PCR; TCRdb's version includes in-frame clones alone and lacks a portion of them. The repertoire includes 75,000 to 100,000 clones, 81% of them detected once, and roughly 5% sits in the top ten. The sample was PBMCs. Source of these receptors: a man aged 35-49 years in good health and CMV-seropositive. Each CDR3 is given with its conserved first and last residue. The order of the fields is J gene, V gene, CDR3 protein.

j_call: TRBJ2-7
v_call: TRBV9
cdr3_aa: CASSVGGRGYYEQYF

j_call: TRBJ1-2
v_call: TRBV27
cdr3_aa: CASSLEGQGGYGYTF

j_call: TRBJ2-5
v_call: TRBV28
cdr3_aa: CASSELEAFGETQYF

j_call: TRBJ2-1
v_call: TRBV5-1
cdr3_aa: CASSQPGLQTSNEQFF

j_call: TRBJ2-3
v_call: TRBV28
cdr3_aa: CASSSTRAITDTQYF

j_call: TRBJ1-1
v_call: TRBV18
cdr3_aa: CASSPRGQLNTEAFF

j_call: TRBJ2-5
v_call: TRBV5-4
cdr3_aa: CASSSKLGKEKETQYF

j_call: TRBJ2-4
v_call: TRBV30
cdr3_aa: CAWGTGILTKNIQYF

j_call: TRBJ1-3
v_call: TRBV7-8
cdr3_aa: CASSLGAGGHSGNTIYF

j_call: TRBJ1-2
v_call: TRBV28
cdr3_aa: CASGRRGLYGYTF

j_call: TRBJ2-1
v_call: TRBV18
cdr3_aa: CASSPSGRTNEQFF

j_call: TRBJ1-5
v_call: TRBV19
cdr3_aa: CASSSKSLPQHF

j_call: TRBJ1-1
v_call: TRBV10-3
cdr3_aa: CAIRTSGVNTEAFF

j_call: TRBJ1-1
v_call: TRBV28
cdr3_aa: CASTHGGGSGTEAFF

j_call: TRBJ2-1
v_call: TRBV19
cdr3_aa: CASTSGGGPRNEQFF

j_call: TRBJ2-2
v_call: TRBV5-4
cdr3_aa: CASSRTADTGELFF

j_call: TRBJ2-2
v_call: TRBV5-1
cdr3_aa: CASSLSGVGTGELFF

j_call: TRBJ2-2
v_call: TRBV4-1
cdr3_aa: CASSQDGGRRTGELFF

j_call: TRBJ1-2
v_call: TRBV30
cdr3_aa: CAWSRDSQSYGYTF

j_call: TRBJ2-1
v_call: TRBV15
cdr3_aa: CATSRARGLSSYNEQFF

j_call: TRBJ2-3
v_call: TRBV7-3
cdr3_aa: CASSLNGGARSTDTQYF

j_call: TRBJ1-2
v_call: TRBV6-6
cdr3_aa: CASSYSIQDYGYTF

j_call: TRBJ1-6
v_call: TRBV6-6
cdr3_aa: CASAPGSQNSPLHF

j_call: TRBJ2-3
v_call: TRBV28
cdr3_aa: CASSLGGRTDTQYF

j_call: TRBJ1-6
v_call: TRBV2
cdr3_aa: CASTSLGGGSYNSPLHF

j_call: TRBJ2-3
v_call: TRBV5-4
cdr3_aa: CASSFRGRTDTQYF

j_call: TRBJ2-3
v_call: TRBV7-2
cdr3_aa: CASSLVAVGTDTQYF

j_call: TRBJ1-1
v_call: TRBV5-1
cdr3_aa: CASSLGSEDTEAFF

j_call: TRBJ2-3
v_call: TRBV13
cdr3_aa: CASRLTGRLTDTQYF

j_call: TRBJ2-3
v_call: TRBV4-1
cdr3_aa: CASSQDLTGSTDTQYF

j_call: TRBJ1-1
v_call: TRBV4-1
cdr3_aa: CASSQAVRQRGTEAFF

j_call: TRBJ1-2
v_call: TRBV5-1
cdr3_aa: CASSLGDRGLNYGYTF

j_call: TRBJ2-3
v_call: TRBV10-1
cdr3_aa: CATGTSGIDTQYF

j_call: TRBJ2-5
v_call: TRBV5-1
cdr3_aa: CASSLGDRDQETQYF

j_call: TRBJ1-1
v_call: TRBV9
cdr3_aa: CASSFLDREAFF

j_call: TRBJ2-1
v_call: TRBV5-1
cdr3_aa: CASSLSGEGNEQFF

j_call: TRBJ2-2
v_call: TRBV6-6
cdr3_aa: CASSYRGTANTGELFF

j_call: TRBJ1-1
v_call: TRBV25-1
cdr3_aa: CASCRAGGTEAFF

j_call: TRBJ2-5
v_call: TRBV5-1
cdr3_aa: CASSPDRGETQYF

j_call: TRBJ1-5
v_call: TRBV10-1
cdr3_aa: CASSERGTNQPQHF

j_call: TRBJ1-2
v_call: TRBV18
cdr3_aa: CASSPIGETVNYGYTF

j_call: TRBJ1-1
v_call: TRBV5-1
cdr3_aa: CASSLNDRLNTEAFF

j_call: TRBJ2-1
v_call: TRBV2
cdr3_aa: CASSIRDSGSNEQFF

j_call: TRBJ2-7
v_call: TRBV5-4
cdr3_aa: CASSLGRSSYEQYF

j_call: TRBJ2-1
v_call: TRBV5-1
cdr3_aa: CASSSPRGAGHEQFF

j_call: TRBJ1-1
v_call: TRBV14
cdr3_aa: CASSRGPNTEAFF

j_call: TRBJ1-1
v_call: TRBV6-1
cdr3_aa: CASSDQGGGTDTEAFF

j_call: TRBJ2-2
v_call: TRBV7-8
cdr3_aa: CASSLRGTSGRGTGELFF

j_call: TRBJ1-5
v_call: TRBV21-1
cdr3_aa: CASKKGVRLSNQPQHF

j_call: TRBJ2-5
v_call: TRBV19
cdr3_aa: CASSQREGIRETQYF

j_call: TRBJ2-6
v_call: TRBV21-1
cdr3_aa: CASSKGQGMAGANVLTF

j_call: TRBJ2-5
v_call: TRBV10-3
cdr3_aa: CAISGLAVQETQYF

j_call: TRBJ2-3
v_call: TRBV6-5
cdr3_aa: CASSFLRADTQYF

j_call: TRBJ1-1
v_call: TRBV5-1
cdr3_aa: CASSLDRTNTEAFF

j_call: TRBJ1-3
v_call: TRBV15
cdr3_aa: CATSSVQGIGNTIYF

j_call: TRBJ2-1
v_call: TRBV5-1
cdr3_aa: CASSLDVADINEQFF

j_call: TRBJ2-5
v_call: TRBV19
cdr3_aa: CASSTAGGTGYF

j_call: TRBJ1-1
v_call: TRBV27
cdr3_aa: CASSVAGAWGNTEAFF

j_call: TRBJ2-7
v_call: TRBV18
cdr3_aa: CASSPRTGTYEQYF